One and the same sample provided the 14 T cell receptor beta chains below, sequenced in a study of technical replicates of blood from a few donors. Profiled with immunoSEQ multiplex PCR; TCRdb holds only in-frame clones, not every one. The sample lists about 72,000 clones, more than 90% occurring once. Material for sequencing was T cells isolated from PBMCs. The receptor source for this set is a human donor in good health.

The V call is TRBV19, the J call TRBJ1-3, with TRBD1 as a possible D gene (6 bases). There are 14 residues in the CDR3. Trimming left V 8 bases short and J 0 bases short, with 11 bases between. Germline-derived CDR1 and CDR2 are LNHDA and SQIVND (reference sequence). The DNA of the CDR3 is TGTGCCAGTGAGGACAGCCACTCTGGAAACACCATATATTTT. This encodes CASEDSHSGNTIYF.

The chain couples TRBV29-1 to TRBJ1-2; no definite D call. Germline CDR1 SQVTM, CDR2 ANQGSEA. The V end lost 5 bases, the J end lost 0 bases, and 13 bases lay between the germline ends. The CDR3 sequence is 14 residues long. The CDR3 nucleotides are TGCAGCGTTCTGGTACAGCCTACTAACTATGGCTACACCTTC. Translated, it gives CSVLVQPTNYGYTF.

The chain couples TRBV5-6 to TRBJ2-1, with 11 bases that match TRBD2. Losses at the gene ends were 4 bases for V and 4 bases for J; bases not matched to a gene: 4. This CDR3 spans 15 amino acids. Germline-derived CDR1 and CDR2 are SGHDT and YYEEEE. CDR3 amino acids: CASSPTSGAYNEQFF. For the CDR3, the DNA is TGTGCCAGCAGCCCGACTAGCGGGGCTTACAATGAGCAGTTCTTC.

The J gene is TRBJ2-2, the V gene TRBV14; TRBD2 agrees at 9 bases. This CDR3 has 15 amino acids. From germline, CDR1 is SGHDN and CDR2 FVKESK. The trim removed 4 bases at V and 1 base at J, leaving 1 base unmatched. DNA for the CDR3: TGTGCCAGCAGCCCACTAGCGGGGAACACCGGGGAGCTGTTTTTT. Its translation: CASSPLAGNTGELFF.

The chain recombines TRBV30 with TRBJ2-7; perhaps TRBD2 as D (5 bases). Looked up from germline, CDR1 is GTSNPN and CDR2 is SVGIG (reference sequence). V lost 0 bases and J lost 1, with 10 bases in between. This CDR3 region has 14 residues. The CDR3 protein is CAWSVLGISYEQYF. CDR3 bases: TGTGCCTGGAGTGTACTCGGGATTTCCTACGAGCAGTACTTC.

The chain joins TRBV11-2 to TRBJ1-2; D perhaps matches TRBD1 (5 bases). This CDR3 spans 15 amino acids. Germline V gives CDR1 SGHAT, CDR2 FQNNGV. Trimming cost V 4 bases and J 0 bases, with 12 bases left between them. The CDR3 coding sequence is TGTGCCAGCAGCTCTAGGGGAGGGACTAACTATGGCTACACCTTC. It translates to CASSSRGGTNYGYTF.

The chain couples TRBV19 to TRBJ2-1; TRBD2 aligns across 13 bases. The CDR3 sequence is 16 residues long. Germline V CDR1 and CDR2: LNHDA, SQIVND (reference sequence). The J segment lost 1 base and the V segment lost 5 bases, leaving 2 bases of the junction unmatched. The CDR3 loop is CASSRTSGGSYNEQFF. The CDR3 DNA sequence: TGTGCCAGTAGTCGGACTAGCGGGGGTTCCTACAATGAGCAGTTCTTC.

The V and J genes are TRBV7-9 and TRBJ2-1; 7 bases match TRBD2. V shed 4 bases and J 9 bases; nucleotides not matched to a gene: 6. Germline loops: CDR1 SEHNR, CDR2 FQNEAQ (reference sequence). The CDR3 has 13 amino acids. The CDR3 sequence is CASSWTSNLEQFF. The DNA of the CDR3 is TGTGCCAGCAGCTGGACTAGTAACCTTGAGCAGTTCTTC. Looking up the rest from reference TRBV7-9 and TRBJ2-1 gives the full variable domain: DTGVSQNPRHKITKRGQNVTFRCDPISEHNRLYWYRQTLGQGPEFLTYFQNEAQLEKSRLLSDRFSAERPKGSFSTLEIQRTEQGDSAMYLCASSWTSNLEQFFGPGTRLTVL.

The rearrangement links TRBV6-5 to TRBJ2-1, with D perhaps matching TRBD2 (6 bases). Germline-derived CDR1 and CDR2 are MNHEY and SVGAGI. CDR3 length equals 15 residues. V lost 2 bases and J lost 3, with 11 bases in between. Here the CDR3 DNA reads TGTGCCAGCAGTTACAATCGCGGGGACTACAATGAGCAGTTCTTC. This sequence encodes CASSYNRGDYNEQFF.

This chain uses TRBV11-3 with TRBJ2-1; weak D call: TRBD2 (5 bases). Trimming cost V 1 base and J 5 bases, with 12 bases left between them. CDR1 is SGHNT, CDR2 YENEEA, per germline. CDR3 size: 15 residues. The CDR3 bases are TGTGCCAGCAGCTTAGGGGGTAGCGCAAACAATGAGCAGTTCTTC. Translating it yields CASSLGGSANNEQFF.

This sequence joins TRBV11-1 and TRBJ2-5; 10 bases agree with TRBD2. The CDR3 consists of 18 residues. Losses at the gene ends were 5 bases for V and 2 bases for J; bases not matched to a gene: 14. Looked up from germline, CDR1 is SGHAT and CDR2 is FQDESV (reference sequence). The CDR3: CASSPGPLGSGRQETQYF. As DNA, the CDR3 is TGTGCCAGCAGCCCAGGACCCCTGGGTAGCGGGAGGCAAGAGACCCAGTACTTC. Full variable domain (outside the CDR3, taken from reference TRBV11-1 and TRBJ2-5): EAEVAQSPRYKITEKSQAVAFWCDPISGHATLYWYRQILGQGPELLVQFQDESVVDDSQLPKDRFSAERLKGVDSTLKIQPAELGDSAMYLCASSPGPLGSGRQETQYFGPGTRLLVL.

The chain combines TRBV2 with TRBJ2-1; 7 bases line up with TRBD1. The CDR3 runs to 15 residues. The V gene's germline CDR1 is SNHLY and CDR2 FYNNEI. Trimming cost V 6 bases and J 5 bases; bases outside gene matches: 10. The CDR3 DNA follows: TGTGCCAGCAGAGACCGGGACAGTCGAAACAATGAGCAGTTCTTC. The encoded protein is CASRDRDSRNNEQFF.

The CDR3, as DNA: TGTGCCACTGTTAAAGCCGGGACTAGCTCCATTCAGTACTTC. It yields the protein CATVKAGTSSIQYF. V is TRBV6-5 and J is TRBJ2-4; 9 bases line up with TRBD2. The trim removed 10 bases at V and 9 bases at J, leaving 13 bases unmatched. The CDR3 consists of 14 residues. Germline CDR1 MNHEY, CDR2 SVGAGI.

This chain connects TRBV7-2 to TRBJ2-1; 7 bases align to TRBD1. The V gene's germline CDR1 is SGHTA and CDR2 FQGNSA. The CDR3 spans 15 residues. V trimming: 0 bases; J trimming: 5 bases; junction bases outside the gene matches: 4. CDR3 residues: CASSLAGQLNNEQFF. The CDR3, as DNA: TGTGCCAGCAGCTTAGCGGGACAGCTCAACAATGAGCAGTTCTTC. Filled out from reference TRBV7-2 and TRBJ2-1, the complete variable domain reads GAGVSQSPSNKVTEKGKDVELRCDPISGHTALYWYRQSLGQGLEFLIYFQGNSAPDKSGLPSDRFSAERTGGSVSTLTIQRTQQEDSAVYLCASSLAGQLNNEQFFGPGTRLTVL.